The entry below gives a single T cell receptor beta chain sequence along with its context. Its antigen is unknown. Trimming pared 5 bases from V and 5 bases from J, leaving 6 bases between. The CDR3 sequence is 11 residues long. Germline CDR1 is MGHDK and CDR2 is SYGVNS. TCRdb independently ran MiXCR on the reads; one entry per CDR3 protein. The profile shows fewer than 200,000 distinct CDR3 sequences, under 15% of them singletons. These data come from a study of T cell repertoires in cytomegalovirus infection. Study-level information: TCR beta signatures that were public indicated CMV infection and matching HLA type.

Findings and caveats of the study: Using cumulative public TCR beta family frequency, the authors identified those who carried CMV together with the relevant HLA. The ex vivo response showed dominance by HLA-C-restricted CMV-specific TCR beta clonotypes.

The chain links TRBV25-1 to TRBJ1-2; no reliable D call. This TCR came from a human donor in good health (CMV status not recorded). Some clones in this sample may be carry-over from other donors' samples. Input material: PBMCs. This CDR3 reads CASSREYGYTF. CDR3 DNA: TGTGCCAGCAGTCGGGAATATGGCTACACCTTC.